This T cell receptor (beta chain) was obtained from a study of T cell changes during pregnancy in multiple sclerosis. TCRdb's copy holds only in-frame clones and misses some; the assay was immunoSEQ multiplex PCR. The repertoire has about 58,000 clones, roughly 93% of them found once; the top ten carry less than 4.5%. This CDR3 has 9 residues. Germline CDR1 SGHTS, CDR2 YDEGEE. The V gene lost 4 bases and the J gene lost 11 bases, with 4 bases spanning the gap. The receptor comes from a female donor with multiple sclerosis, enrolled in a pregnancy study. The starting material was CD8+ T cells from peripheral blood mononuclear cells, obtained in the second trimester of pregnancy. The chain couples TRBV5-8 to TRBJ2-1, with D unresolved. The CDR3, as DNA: TGTGCCAGCAGCCCTCAGCAGTTCTTC. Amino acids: CASSPQQFF. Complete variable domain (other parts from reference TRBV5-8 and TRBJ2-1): EAGVTQSPTHLIKTRGQQATLRCSPISGHTSVYWYQQALGLGLQFLLWYDEGEERNRGNFPPRFSGRQFPNYSSELNVNALELEDSALYLCASSPQQFFGPGTRLTVL.